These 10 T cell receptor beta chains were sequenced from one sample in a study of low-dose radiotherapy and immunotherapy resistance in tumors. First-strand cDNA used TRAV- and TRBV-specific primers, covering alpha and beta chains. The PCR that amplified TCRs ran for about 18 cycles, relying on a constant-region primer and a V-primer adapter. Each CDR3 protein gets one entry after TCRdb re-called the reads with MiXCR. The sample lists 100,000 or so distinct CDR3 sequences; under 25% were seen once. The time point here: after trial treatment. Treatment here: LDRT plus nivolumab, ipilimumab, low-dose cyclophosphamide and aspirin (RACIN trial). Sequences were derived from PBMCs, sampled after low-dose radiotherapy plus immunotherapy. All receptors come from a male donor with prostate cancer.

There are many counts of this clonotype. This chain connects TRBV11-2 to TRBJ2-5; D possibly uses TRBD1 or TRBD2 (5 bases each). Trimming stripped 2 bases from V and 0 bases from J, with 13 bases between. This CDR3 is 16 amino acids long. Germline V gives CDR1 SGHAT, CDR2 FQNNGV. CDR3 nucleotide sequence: TGTGCCAGCAGCTTACCCTTAGGGACCGACCAAGAGACCCAGTACTTC. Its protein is CASSLPLGTDQETQYF.

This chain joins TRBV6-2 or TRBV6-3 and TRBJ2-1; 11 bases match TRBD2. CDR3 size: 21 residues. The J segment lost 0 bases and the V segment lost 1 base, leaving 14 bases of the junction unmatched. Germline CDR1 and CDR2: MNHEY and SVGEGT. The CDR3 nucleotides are TGTGCCAGCAGTTACTTGGAACTAGCGGGGGAAAGCTCGAGCTCCTACAATGAGCAGTTCTTC. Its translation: CASSYLELAGESSSSYNEQFF.

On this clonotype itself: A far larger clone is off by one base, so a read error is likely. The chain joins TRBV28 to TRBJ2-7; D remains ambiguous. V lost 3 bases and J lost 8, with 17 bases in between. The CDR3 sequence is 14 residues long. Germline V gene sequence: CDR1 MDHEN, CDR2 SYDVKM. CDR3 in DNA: TGTGCCAGCAGTTTTCGCCAGCCCCCACAGAAGCAGTACTTC. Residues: CASSFRQPPQKQYF.

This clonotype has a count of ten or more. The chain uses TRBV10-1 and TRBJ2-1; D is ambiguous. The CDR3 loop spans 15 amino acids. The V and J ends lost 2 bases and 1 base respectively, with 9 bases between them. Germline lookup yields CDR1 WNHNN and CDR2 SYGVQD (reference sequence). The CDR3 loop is CASSEQAFSYNEQFF. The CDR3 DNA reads TGCGCCAGCAGTGAGCAGGCCTTTTCCTACAATGAGCAGTTCTTC.

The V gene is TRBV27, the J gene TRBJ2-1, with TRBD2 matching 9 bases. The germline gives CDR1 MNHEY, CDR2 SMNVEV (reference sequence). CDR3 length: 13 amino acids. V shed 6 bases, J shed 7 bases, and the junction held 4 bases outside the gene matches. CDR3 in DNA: TGTGCCAGCAGCCTAGCGGGGTATAATGAGCAGTTCTTC. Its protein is CASSLAGYNEQFF.

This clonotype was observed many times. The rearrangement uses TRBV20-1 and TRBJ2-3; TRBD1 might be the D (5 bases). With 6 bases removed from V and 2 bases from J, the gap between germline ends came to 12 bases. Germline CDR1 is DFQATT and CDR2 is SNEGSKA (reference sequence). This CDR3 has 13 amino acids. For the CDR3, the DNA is TGCAGTGCCCCTCAGACAGACACAGATACGCAGTATTTT. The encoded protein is CSAPQTDTDTQYF.

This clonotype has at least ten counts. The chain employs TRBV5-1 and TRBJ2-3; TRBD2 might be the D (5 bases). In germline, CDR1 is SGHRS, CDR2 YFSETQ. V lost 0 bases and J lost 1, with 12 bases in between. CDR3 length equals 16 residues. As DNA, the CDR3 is TGCGCCAGCAGCTTGGTCCGGGAAACGCGCACAGATACGCAGTATTTT. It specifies CASSLVRETRTDTQYF.

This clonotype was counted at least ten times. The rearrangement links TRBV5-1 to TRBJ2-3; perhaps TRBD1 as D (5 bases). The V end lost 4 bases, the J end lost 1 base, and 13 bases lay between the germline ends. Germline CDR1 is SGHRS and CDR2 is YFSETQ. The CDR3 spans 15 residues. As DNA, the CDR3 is TGCGCCAGCAGCCCCCAGGGCCTGCGCACAGATACGCAGTATTTT. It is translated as CASSPQGLRTDTQYF.

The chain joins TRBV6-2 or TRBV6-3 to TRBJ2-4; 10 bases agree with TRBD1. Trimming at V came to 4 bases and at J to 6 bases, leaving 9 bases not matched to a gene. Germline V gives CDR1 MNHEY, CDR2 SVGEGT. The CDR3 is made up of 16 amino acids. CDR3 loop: CASSFGSGQGVNIQYF. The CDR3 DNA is TGTGCCAGCAGTTTTGGATCCGGACAGGGGGTAAACATTCAGTACTTC.

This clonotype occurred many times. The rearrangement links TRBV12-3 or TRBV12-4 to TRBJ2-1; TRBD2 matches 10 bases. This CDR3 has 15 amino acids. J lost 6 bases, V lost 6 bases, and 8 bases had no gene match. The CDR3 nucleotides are TGTGCCAGCAGCCCTAGCGGGGGAAGGAGCAATGAGCAGTTCTTC. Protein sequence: CASSPSGGRSNEQFF.